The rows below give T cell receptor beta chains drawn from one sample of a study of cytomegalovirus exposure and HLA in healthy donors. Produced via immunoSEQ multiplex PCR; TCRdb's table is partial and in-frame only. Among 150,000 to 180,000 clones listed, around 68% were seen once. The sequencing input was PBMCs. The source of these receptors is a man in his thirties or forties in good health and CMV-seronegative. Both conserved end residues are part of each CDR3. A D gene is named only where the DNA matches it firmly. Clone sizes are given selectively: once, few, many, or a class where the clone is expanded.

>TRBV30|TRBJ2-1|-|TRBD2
TGTGCCTGGAGAAGAGCGGGGGGATACAATGAGCAGTTCTTC
CAWRRAGGYNEQFF
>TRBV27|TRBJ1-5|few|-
TGTGCCAGCAGTCAACAGGGCCGGGAGCCCCAGCATTTT
CASSQQGREPQHF
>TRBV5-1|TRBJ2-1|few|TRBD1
TGCGCCAGCAGCTTGTTTGGGACAGGGGAGTATGAAACCCTGAATGAGCAGTTCTTC
CASSLFGTGEYETLNEQFF
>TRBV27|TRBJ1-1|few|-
TGTGCCAGCAGTTTAGCAGGGATGAACACTGAAGCTTTCTTT
CASSLAGMNTEAFF
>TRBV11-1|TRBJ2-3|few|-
TGTGCCAGCAGCCCCAGAGGCGGGGCCGACACAGATACGCAGTATTTT
CASSPRGGADTDTQYF
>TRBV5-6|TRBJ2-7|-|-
TGTGCCAGCAGCTTGGCGCAGTCTAGGCCCGAGCAGTACTTC
CASSLAQSRPEQYF
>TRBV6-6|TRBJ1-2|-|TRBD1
TGTGCCAGCAGTACCTCGGGACAGGGCATGGGCTACACCTTC
CASSTSGQGMGYTF
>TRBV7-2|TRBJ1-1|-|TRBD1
TGTGCCAGCAGCCCGGGGGTAGGGACAGTGAACACTGAAGCTTTCTTT
CASSPGVGTVNTEAFF
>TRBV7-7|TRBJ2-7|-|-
TGTGCTAGCAGCCCAGCCGGGGGAGGTTTATACGAGCAGTACTTC
CASSPAGGGLYEQYF
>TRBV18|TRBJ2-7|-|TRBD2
TGTGCCAGCTCACCTCTGCGGGGGGCCTCCTACGAGCAGTACTTC
CASSPLRGASYEQYF
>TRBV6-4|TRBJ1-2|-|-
TGTGCCAGCAGAAACCGGGAAAGAGGTGGCTACACCTTC
CASRNRERGGYTF
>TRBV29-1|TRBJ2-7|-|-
TGCAGCGTTGGTGAGGAATCCGAGCAGTACTTC
CSVGEESEQYF
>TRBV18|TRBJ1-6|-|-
TGTGCCAGCTCACCGAGTTCCTATAATTCACCCCTCCACTTT
CASSPSSYNSPLHF
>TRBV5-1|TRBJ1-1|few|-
TGCGCCAGCTTTAATCGGGGGGGCGCTACTGAAGCTTTCTTT
CASFNRGGATEAFF
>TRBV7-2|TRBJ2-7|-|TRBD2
TGTGCCAGCAGCTTAGATGGGACTAGCGGGGGCTACGAGCAGTACTTC
CASSLDGTSGGYEQYF
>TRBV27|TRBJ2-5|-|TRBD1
TGTGCCAGCAGTGCCCTGACAGGGGGCGAGACCCAGTACTTC
CASSALTGGETQYF
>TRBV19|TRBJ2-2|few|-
TGTGCCACCCGAGAGGGTAGGGTCGCCGGGGAGCTGTTTTTT
CATREGRVAGELFF
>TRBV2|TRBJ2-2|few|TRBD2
TGTGCCAGCAGTCCCCGTGGAGCGGGGGGGGGCACCGGGGAGCTGTTTTTT
CASSPRGAGGGTGELFF
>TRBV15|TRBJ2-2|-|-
TGTGCCACCAGCAACTTTGGCACCGGGGAGCTGTTTTTT
CATSNFGTGELFF
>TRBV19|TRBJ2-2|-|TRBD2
TGTGCCAGTAGTATTACTAGCGGGGGGGCCGACACCGGGGAGCTGTTTTTT
CASSITSGGADTGELFF
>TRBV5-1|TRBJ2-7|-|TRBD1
TGCGCCAGCAGCTTCACCGGACAGGTCTACGAGCAGTACTTC
CASSFTGQVYEQYF
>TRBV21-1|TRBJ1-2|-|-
TGTGCCAGCAGCAAAGGTGAGGGAGGGGACTATGGCTACCCCTTC
CASSKGEGGDYGYPF
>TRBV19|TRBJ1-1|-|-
TGTGCCAGTACCCAAAACAGCCTGAACACTGAAGCTTTCTTT
CASTQNSLNTEAFF
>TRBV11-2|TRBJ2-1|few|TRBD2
TGTGCCAGCAGCGGGAGGACTAGCGGGGGCCATTACAATGAGCAGTTCTTC
CASSGRTSGGHYNEQFF